These T cell receptor beta chains were read from a single sample in a study of cytomegalovirus exposure and HLA in healthy donors. Sequenced by immunoSEQ multiplex PCR; TCRdb stores in-frame clones only, minus some. Among about 200,000 clones listed, about 72% were seen once. The sample comprised PBMCs. The receptor source for this set is a male donor in good health and CMV-seronegative. Each CDR3 is given with its conserved first and last residue. The D gene is left open where the match is weak. Some rows mark clone size as missing; the rest say once, few, many or name a class of expanded clone.

v_call: TRBV6-1
clone_size: NA
j_call: TRBJ2-7
d_call: NA
cdr3_aa: CASSEAGQGSYEQYF
cdr3_nt: TGTGCCAGCAGTGAAGCCGGGCAGGGGTCCTACGAGCAGTACTTC

v_call: TRBV19
clone_size: NA
j_call: TRBJ1-6
d_call: TRBD1
cdr3_aa: CASRTGTGDFGSPLHF
cdr3_nt: TGTGCCAGTAGGACCGGGACAGGGGATTTTGGTTCACCCCTCCACTTT

v_call: TRBV9
clone_size: few
j_call: TRBJ1-2
d_call: TRBD1
cdr3_aa: CASSATGNAIYGYTF
cdr3_nt: TGTGCCAGCAGCGCGACAGGGAACGCAATCTATGGCTACACCTTC

v_call: TRBV29-1
clone_size: NA
j_call: TRBJ2-1
d_call: TRBD1
cdr3_aa: CSVEDEWDRGQANEQFF
cdr3_nt: TGCAGCGTTGAAGATGAGTGGGACAGGGGGCAAGCCAATGAGCAGTTCTTC

v_call: TRBV25-1
clone_size: NA
j_call: TRBJ1-5
d_call: NA
cdr3_aa: CASSHSNQPQHF
cdr3_nt: TGTGCCAGCAGTCATTCAAATCAGCCCCAGCATTTT

v_call: TRBV2
clone_size: NA
j_call: TRBJ2-7
d_call: NA
cdr3_aa: CASSAVDYEQYF
cdr3_nt: TGTGCCAGCAGTGCGGTAGACTACGAGCAGTACTTC

v_call: TRBV11-1
clone_size: NA
j_call: TRBJ2-7
d_call: NA
cdr3_aa: CASSLEGHSYEQYF
cdr3_nt: TGTGCCAGCAGCTTAGAGGGACACTCCTACGAGCAGTACTTC

v_call: TRBV28
clone_size: NA
j_call: TRBJ1-2
d_call: NA
cdr3_aa: CASSYLRGYTF
cdr3_nt: TGTGCCAGCAGTTATCTTCGGGGCTACACCTTC

v_call: TRBV4-1
clone_size: NA
j_call: TRBJ2-1
d_call: TRBD2
cdr3_aa: CASSQSGAGGPDEQFF
cdr3_nt: TGCGCCAGCAGCCAATCTGGAGCGGGAGGCCCGGATGAGCAGTTCTTC

v_call: TRBV19
clone_size: once
j_call: TRBJ1-2
d_call: NA
cdr3_aa: CASSITGTRKGYGYTF
cdr3_nt: TGTGCCAGTAGTATCACCGGGACACGAAAGGGTTATGGCTACACCTTC

v_call: TRBV6-5
clone_size: NA
j_call: TRBJ1-5
d_call: TRBD1
cdr3_aa: CASSFRQGGQPQHF
cdr3_nt: TGTGCCAGCAGTTTTCGACAGGGAGGCCAGCCCCAGCATTTT

v_call: TRBV9
clone_size: NA
j_call: TRBJ2-7
d_call: NA
cdr3_aa: CASSAYSGSETAEQYF
cdr3_nt: TGTGCCAGCAGCGCCTATAGCGGAAGTGAGACGGCAGAGCAGTACTTC

v_call: TRBV2
clone_size: NA
j_call: TRBJ2-1
d_call: NA
cdr3_aa: CASSLYNEQFF
cdr3_nt: TGTGCCAGCAGTTTATACAATGAGCAGTTCTTC

v_call: TRBV6-5
clone_size: NA
j_call: TRBJ2-3
d_call: TRBD2
cdr3_aa: CASSSNSGTGTDTQYF
cdr3_nt: TGTGCCAGCAGTTCCAATAGCGGGACGGGAACAGATACGCAGTATTTT

v_call: TRBV19
clone_size: NA
j_call: TRBJ1-2
d_call: NA
cdr3_aa: CASSIGRDYGYTF
cdr3_nt: TGTGCCAGTAGTATCGGCAGGGACTATGGCTACACCTTC

v_call: TRBV5-1
clone_size: NA
j_call: TRBJ2-1
d_call: NA
cdr3_aa: CASFPLGSDEQFF
cdr3_nt: TGCGCCAGCTTCCCCCTCGGGAGCGATGAGCAGTTCTTC

v_call: TRBV5-1
clone_size: once
j_call: TRBJ2-3
d_call: TRBD1
cdr3_aa: CASSLAPPGTGVRTDTQYF
cdr3_nt: TGCGCCAGCAGCTTGGCCCCCCCCGGAACAGGGGTACGCACAGATACGCAGTATTTT

v_call: TRBV29-1
clone_size: few
j_call: TRBJ2-7
d_call: NA
cdr3_aa: CSVQQGAYEQYF
cdr3_nt: TGCAGCGTTCAACAGGGCGCGTACGAGCAGTACTTC

v_call: TRBV25-1
clone_size: NA
j_call: TRBJ2-1
d_call: TRBD2
cdr3_aa: CASSEFWLAGHNEQFF
cdr3_nt: TGTGCCAGCAGTGAATTTTGGCTAGCGGGACACAATGAGCAGTTCTTC

v_call: TRBV5-6
clone_size: NA
j_call: TRBJ1-1
d_call: NA
cdr3_aa: CASSLPGGGTADTEAFF
cdr3_nt: TGTGCCAGCAGCTTGCCCGGGGGGGGCACGGCGGACACTGAAGCTTTCTTT

v_call: TRBV6-1
clone_size: NA
j_call: TRBJ1-2
d_call: TRBD1
cdr3_aa: CASSENWKGAYYGYTF
cdr3_nt: TGTGCCAGCAGTGAAAATTGGAAGGGGGCATACTATGGCTACACCTTC

v_call: TRBV5-1
clone_size: NA
j_call: TRBJ2-7
d_call: TRBD2
cdr3_aa: CASSLAAGAGQQYF
cdr3_nt: TGCGCCAGCAGCTTGGCAGCGGGGGCGGGGCAGCAGTACTTC

v_call: TRBV5-5
clone_size: few
j_call: TRBJ1-4
d_call: TRBD1
cdr3_aa: CASSLGSTGKTNEKLFF
cdr3_nt: TGTGCCAGCAGCTTGGGGTCGACAGGGAAGACTAATGAAAAACTGTTTTTT

v_call: TRBV19
clone_size: NA
j_call: TRBJ2-3
d_call: NA
cdr3_aa: CASSVAGDTQYF
cdr3_nt: TGTGCCAGTAGCGTTGCAGGAGATACGCAGTATTTT

v_call: TRBV6-4
clone_size: few
j_call: TRBJ2-4
d_call: TRBD2
cdr3_aa: CASRQLAGANIQYF
cdr3_nt: TGTGCCAGCAGGCAACTAGCGGGAGCAAACATTCAGTACTTC

v_call: TRBV2
clone_size: NA
j_call: TRBJ1-5
d_call: NA
cdr3_aa: CASRRQENSNQPQHF
cdr3_nt: TGTGCCAGCAGACGACAGGAGAATAGCAATCAGCCCCAGCATTTT

v_call: TRBV4-1
clone_size: few
j_call: TRBJ1-2
d_call: TRBD1
cdr3_aa: CASANRGMDGYTF
cdr3_nt: TGCGCCAGCGCGAACAGGGGCATGGATGGCTACACCTTC

v_call: TRBV7-9
clone_size: NA
j_call: TRBJ2-7
d_call: NA
cdr3_aa: CASSHRDYSYEQYF
cdr3_nt: TGTGCCAGCAGCCACCGCGACTACTCCTACGAGCAGTACTTC

v_call: TRBV28
clone_size: NA
j_call: TRBJ2-5
d_call: TRBD2
cdr3_aa: CASSSPSGTRRETQYF
cdr3_nt: TGTGCCAGCAGTTCACCTTCCGGGACTAGACGAGAGACCCAGTACTTC

v_call: TRBV9
clone_size: few
j_call: TRBJ2-1
d_call: NA
cdr3_aa: CASSVSSKIYNEQFF
cdr3_nt: TGTGCCAGCAGCGTTTCGTCTAAAATTTACAATGAGCAGTTCTTC

v_call: TRBV29-1
clone_size: few
j_call: TRBJ1-1
d_call: NA
cdr3_aa: CSVERGGEAFF
cdr3_nt: TGCAGCGTTGAAAGGGGGGGTGAAGCTTTCTTT

v_call: TRBV6-1
clone_size: NA
j_call: TRBJ2-7
d_call: TRBD1
cdr3_aa: CASSEGQHSYEQYF
cdr3_nt: TGTGCCAGCAGTGAGGGACAGCACTCCTACGAGCAGTACTTC

v_call: TRBV5-6
clone_size: NA
j_call: TRBJ1-5
d_call: NA
cdr3_aa: CASSLYTVNQPQHF
cdr3_nt: TGTGCCAGCAGCTTGTACACAGTCAATCAGCCCCAGCATTTT

v_call: TRBV19
clone_size: NA
j_call: TRBJ1-2
d_call: TRBD1
cdr3_aa: CASSRDRVTGGYTF
cdr3_nt: TGTGCCAGTAGTAGGGACAGGGTGACCGGCGGCTACACCTTC

v_call: TRBV18
clone_size: NA
j_call: TRBJ1-3
d_call: TRBD1
cdr3_aa: CASSPDRAISGNTIYF
cdr3_nt: TGTGCCAGCTCTCCGGACAGGGCTATCTCTGGAAACACCATATATTTT

v_call: TRBV6-1
clone_size: NA
j_call: TRBJ2-3
d_call: NA
cdr3_aa: CASSESVDTQYF
cdr3_nt: TGTGCCAGCAGTGAATCGGTAGATACGCAGTATTTT

v_call: TRBV2
clone_size: NA
j_call: TRBJ2-7
d_call: NA
cdr3_aa: CASSRLGANTPLEQYF
cdr3_nt: TGTGCCAGCAGTCGGCTCGGAGCGAACACCCCTCTCGAGCAGTACTTC

v_call: TRBV19
clone_size: NA
j_call: TRBJ2-1
d_call: TRBD2
cdr3_aa: CASRTRGGSSYNEQFF
cdr3_nt: TGTGCCAGTAGGACGCGCGGGGGGAGCTCCTACAATGAGCAGTTCTTC

v_call: TRBV7-8
clone_size: NA
j_call: TRBJ2-2
d_call: TRBD2
cdr3_aa: CASRRGSNTGELFF
cdr3_nt: TGTGCCAGCAGGCGCGGGAGTAACACCGGGGAGCTGTTTTTT

v_call: TRBV19
clone_size: NA
j_call: TRBJ2-2
d_call: NA
cdr3_aa: CASSITRGGELFF
cdr3_nt: TGTGCCAGTAGTATAACGCGGGGCGGGGAGCTGTTTTTT

v_call: TRBV11-1
clone_size: NA
j_call: TRBJ2-7
d_call: NA
cdr3_aa: CASSLGPGSSYEQYF
cdr3_nt: TGTGCCAGCAGCTTAGGTCCCGGGTCCTCCTACGAGCAGTACTTC

v_call: TRBV18
clone_size: NA
j_call: TRBJ2-7
d_call: TRBD2
cdr3_aa: CAGSAGGSYEQYF
cdr3_nt: TGTGCCGGGTCAGCGGGAGGAAGCTACGAGCAGTACTTC

v_call: TRBV10-2
clone_size: few
j_call: TRBJ1-1
d_call: NA
cdr3_aa: CASSEYGNTEAFF
cdr3_nt: TGCGCCAGCAGTGAGTACGGGAACACTGAAGCTTTCTTT

v_call: TRBV9
clone_size: NA
j_call: TRBJ2-7
d_call: NA
cdr3_aa: CASSGGGGGAYEQYF
cdr3_nt: TGTGCCAGCAGTGGGGGGGGCGGGGGAGCCTACGAGCAGTACTTC

v_call: TRBV6-5
clone_size: NA
j_call: TRBJ2-7
d_call: NA
cdr3_aa: CASSYGGMFNEQYF
cdr3_nt: TGTGCCAGCAGTTACGGGGGGATGTTCAACGAGCAGTACTTC

v_call: TRBV2
clone_size: NA
j_call: TRBJ2-7
d_call: TRBD1
cdr3_aa: CARDVPGQTYEQYF
cdr3_nt: TGTGCCAGGGATGTGCCGGGACAGACCTACGAGCAGTACTTC

v_call: TRBV5-1
clone_size: NA
j_call: TRBJ2-2
d_call: NA
cdr3_aa: CASSLVGGGDTGELFF
cdr3_nt: TGCGCCAGCAGCTTGGTTGGGGGAGGAGACACCGGGGAGCTGTTTTTT

v_call: TRBV30
clone_size: NA
j_call: TRBJ1-4
d_call: NA
cdr3_aa: CAWSVGRHATNEKLFF
cdr3_nt: TGTGCCTGGAGTGTAGGCAGGCACGCAACTAATGAAAAACTGTTTTTT

v_call: TRBV19
clone_size: NA
j_call: TRBJ1-1
d_call: NA
cdr3_aa: CASSQNTEAFF
cdr3_nt: TGTGCCAGTAGCCAGAACACTGAAGCTTTCTTT

v_call: TRBV6-5
clone_size: NA
j_call: TRBJ1-5
d_call: TRBD1
cdr3_aa: CASSTETGAQPQHF
cdr3_nt: TGTGCCAGCAGTACAGAAACAGGGGCTCAGCCCCAGCATTTT

v_call: TRBV11-2
clone_size: NA
j_call: TRBJ2-2
d_call: TRBD1
cdr3_aa: CASSFSHQGVDGELFF
cdr3_nt: TGTGCCAGCAGCTTTTCCCACCAGGGGGTTGACGGGGAGCTGTTTTTT

v_call: TRBV19
clone_size: few
j_call: TRBJ1-3
d_call: TRBD1
cdr3_aa: CASSGPGTGLSGNTIYF
cdr3_nt: TGTGCCAGTAGTGGTCCCGGGACAGGACTCTCTGGAAACACCATATATTTT

v_call: TRBV4-1
clone_size: few
j_call: TRBJ1-1
d_call: NA
cdr3_aa: CASSQEGGGTEAFF
cdr3_nt: TGCGCCAGCAGCCAAGAGGGCGGGGGAACTGAAGCTTTCTTT